The clone carrying this TCR beta chain appeared a few times. Its antigen is not known. These data are taken from a study of CD8 T cells in Susac syndrome. Study-level results: As the study acknowledged, the number of individuals who were part of its TCR sequencing and HLA analysis was relatively small.

Random-hexamer reverse transcription was applied to about 0.45 to 1 ug RNA. One entry per CDR3 protein results from TCRdb running MiXCR on the immunoSEQ multiplex PCR reads. Counted here are about 94,000 distinct CDR3 sequences, about 95% occurring once; the ten biggest clones make up about 0.3%. V lost 4 bases to trimming and J lost 0 bases; unmatched junction nucleotides: 4. CDR1 SGHRS and CDR2 YFSETQ come from the germline V gene. The CDR3 contains 14 residues. The receptor was derived from a human donor with Susac syndrome. The chain uses TRBV5-1 and TRBJ2-7; 7 bases are a match to TRBD1. Sequencing was done on a sample of CD4+ T cells from PBMCs. The CDR3 sequence: CASSPDRISYEQYF. In DNA form, the CDR3 reads TGCGCCAGCAGCCCGGACAGGATCTCCTACGAGCAGTACTTC.